This passage covers 26 T cell receptor beta chains from one sample sequenced in a study of blood T cell repertoires in COVID-19 (dated by TCRdb to the early 2020s). Libraries were built with the immunoSEQ multiplex PCR assay. TCRdb limited this immuneACCESS table to in-frame rearrangements with V and J called. A share of clones is missing; checked studies link under half to unresolved V genes, and the rest is unexplained. The sample contains under 250,000 clones, roughly four fifths of them found a single time. Roughly 4% of the sample is in the top ten clones. Input material: peripheral blood. The origin of the receptors is a man between 45 and 60 years old with acute or convalescent COVID-19.

The rearrangement uses TRBV3-1 (or the pseudogene TRBV3-2) and TRBJ2-1; perhaps TRBD1 as D (6 bases). The CDR3 runs 12 residues. Per the germline V gene, CDR1 is LGHDT and CDR2 is YNNKEL (reference sequence). The germline V and J ends were trimmed by 0 bases and 9 bases, with 6 bases remaining between them. The CDR3 bases are TGTGCCAGCAGCCAAGAAGGGGGTGAGCAGTTCTTC. It specifies CASSQEGGEQFF.

This clone was counted only a few times. The chain uses TRBV7-9 and TRBJ2-2, with 9 bases that match TRBD1. This CDR3 is 16 amino acids long. Germline V gives CDR1 SEHNR, CDR2 FQNEAQ (reference sequence). V lost 5 bases, J lost 6 bases, and 10 bases stayed unmatched. CDR3 sequence reads: CASSPNRGPYSGELFF. The DNA for the CDR3 is TGTGCCAGCAGCCCTAACAGGGGGCCCTACTCCGGGGAGCTGTTTTTT.

The gene calls are TRBV27 and TRBJ1-1; D is unresolved. Germline V gene sequence: CDR1 MNHEY, CDR2 SMNVEV (reference sequence). V lost 6 bases, J lost 4 bases, and 12 bases lay in between. The CDR3 contains 13 residues. CDR3 in amino acids: CASSRGGLTEAFF. As DNA, the CDR3 is TGTGCCAGCAGCCGAGGAGGGCTCACTGAAGCTTTCTTT.

This sequence joins TRBV6-1 and TRBJ1-4; 7 bases line up with TRBD1. Germline V lookup: CDR1 MNHNS, CDR2 SASEGT. CDR3 length: 14 amino acids. V was pared by 3 bases and J by 10 bases, with 8 bases of the junction left unmatched. This CDR3 reads CASSERTGTIKLFF. DNA for the CDR3: TGTGCCAGCAGTGAGCGGACAGGCACGATAAAACTGTTTTTT.

This chain connects TRBV5-4 to TRBJ1-2; a possible D gene is TRBD1 (6 bases). CDR3 size: 16 residues. The V and J ends lost 2 bases and 5 bases respectively, with 19 bases between them. Germline V lookup: CDR1 SGHNT, CDR2 YYREEE (reference sequence). DNA of the CDR3: TGTGCCAGCAGCTTAGACGTCAGCAGGGGAGCTTATGGCTACACCTTC. Translating it yields CASSLDVSRGAYGYTF.

The gene calls are TRBV19 and TRBJ2-3, with D perhaps matching TRBD2 (5 bases). CDR1 is LNHDA, CDR2 SQIVND, per germline (reference sequence). Deletions cut 4 bases from V and 6 bases from J, with 17 bases between. There are 15 residues in the CDR3. This chain's CDR3 is CASSTPGATGDTQYF. For the CDR3, the DNA is TGTGCCAGTAGTACCCCGGGCGCCACGGGGGATACGCAGTATTTT.

The chain employs TRBV18 and TRBJ2-1; D might be TRBD2 (6 bases). Germline-derived CDR1 and CDR2 are KGHSH and LQKENI. This CDR3 is built from 17 residues. V was trimmed by 1 base and J by 3 bases, leaving 16 bases between them. The CDR3 nucleotides read TGTGCCAGCTCACCACGTTTAGCGGAAGAGGGCTACAATGAGCAGTTCTTC. Translated: CASSPRLAEEGYNEQFF.

The rearrangement uses TRBV5-1 and TRBJ1-6; 8 bases fit TRBD1. CDR1 SGHRS and CDR2 YFSETQ come from the germline V gene. V trimming: 3 bases; J trimming: 7 bases; junction bases outside the gene matches: 6. This CDR3 is 15 amino acids long. As DNA, the CDR3 is TGCGCCAGCAGCTCATCCAGGGGGCAAAATTCACCCCTCCACTTT. Protein product: CASSSSRGQNSPLHF.

The rearrangement links TRBV7-2 to TRBJ2-2, with D maybe TRBD2 (6 bases). V lost 8 bases and J lost 5, with 18 bases in between. CDR1 is SGHTA, CDR2 FQGNSA, per germline. This CDR3 region has 15 residues. The CDR3 nucleotides are TGTGCCAGCTTTGGTACTAGCATAACAACCGGGGAGCTGTTTTTT. Amino acids: CASFGTSITTGELFF.

The chain couples TRBV27 to TRBJ2-1; TRBD1 is a possible D gene (5 bases). Trimming shortened V by 2 bases and J by 8 bases, and 13 bases separated the two germline ends. Germline-derived CDR1 and CDR2 are MNHEY and SMNVEV (reference sequence). The CDR3 length is 14 residues. CDR3 coding DNA: TGTGCCAGCAGTTTAAGCTCCGGACATCATGAGCAGTTCTTC. Its translation is CASSLSSGHHEQFF.

Concerning this clone itself: The same CDR3 can be traced to other DNA sequences in this sample. The V gene is TRBV18, the J gene TRBJ1-4; 7 bases map to TRBD1. CDR3 length equals 15 residues. J gave up 1 base and V 6 bases, and 5 bases lay outside the gene matches. CDR1 is KGHSH, CDR2 LQKENI, per germline. The CDR3 loop reads CASSPRQGTNEKLFF. CDR3 DNA: TGTGCCAGCTCTCCCAGACAGGGAACTAATGAAAAACTGTTTTTT.

The chain links TRBV21-1 to TRBJ1-4. TRBV21-1 is shown as a pseudogene. The CDR3 is 10 amino acids. CDR3 sequence (DNA): TGTGCCAGGGAGGGGAGAAAACTGTTTTTT. Translation: CAREGRKLFF.

On this clone itself: Other DNA sequences within the sample encode an identical CDR3. This sequence joins TRBV9 and TRBJ2-2; maybe TRBD2 (5 bases). This CDR3 is 14 amino acids long. V lost 0 bases to trimming and J lost 5 bases, with 8 bases between them. Germline V CDR1 and CDR2: SGDLS, YYNGEE. The CDR3 region is CASSVAGNTGELFF. Written as DNA, the CDR3 is TGTGCCAGCAGCGTAGCCGGGAATACCGGGGAGCTGTTTTTT.

The gene calls are TRBV7-9 and TRBJ2-7; D is perhaps TRBD1 (6 bases). The V gene lost 6 bases and the J gene lost 1 base, with 16 bases spanning the gap. The germline gives CDR1 SEHNR, CDR2 FQNEAQ (reference sequence). CDR3 length: 15 amino acids. The CDR3 DNA is TGTGCCAGCAGGTCGATACAGGGTACTTCCTACGAGCAGTACTTC. Translation: CASRSIQGTSYEQYF.

The chain has TRBV2 and TRBJ1-1; 7 nucleotides line up with TRBD1. CDR1 is SNHLY and CDR2 is FYNNEI in the germline V gene. The ends lost 3 bases at V and 1 base at J; junction bases unmatched: 11. The CDR3 is 17 residues long. The DNA for the CDR3 is TGTGCCAGCAGTGATGCAGGGATCAACAGGGGGAACACTGAAGCTTTCTTT. It yields the protein CASSDAGINRGNTEAFF.

The chain recombines TRBV7-9 with TRBJ2-3, with 8 positions matching TRBD1. CDR3 length: 16 residues. Germline CDR1 reads SEHNR; CDR2 reads FQNEAQ (reference sequence). J was trimmed by 4 bases and V by 5 bases; bases with no gene match: 11. CDR3 amino acids: CASSHARTGRADTQYF. CDR3 nucleotides: TGTGCCAGCAGCCACGCCCGGACAGGGAGAGCAGATACGCAGTATTTT.

The J gene is TRBJ2-1, the V gene TRBV3-1 (or the pseudogene TRBV3-2); a weak D match, TRBD2 (6 bases). The CDR3 spans 15 residues. With 1 base removed from V and 9 bases from J, the gap between germline ends came to 16 bases. The germline V gene encodes CDR1 LGHDT and CDR2 YNNKEL (reference sequence). The CDR3 loop reads CASSQVVAGLGEQFF. CDR3 bases: TGTGCCAGCAGCCAAGTGGTGGCGGGATTGGGTGAGCAGTTCTTC.

The chain recombines TRBV6-1 with TRBJ1-3; perhaps TRBD1 as D (5 bases). V was pared by 3 bases and J by 2 bases, with 11 bases between. Germline lookup yields CDR1 MNHNS and CDR2 SASEGT. This CDR3 has 15 residues. Written as DNA, the CDR3 is TGTGCCAGCAGTGAGGCCGGGACTCCTGGAAACACCATATATTTT. Translated: CASSEAGTPGNTIYF.

To note about this clone: This sample also contains other DNA sequences that code for the same CDR3. The chain carries TRBV6-5 and TRBJ2-7; D is possibly TRBD2 (5 bases). V dropped 0 bases and J dropped 3 bases, with 6 bases sitting between them. This CDR3 spans 13 amino acids. CDR1 and CDR2 from the germline V gene are MNHEY and SVGAGI. The CDR3 is CASSYSGSYEQYF. CDR3 nucleotide sequence: TGTGCCAGCAGTTACTCGGGGAGCTACGAGCAGTACTTC.

The V gene is TRBV6-2 or TRBV6-3, the J gene TRBJ1-3; perhaps TRBD1 as D (6 bases). Germline V gives CDR1 MNHEY, CDR2 SVGEGT. Deletions cut 0 bases from V and 0 bases from J, with 9 bases between. The CDR3 contains 16 residues. This CDR3 is CASSYSRTVSGNTIYF. CDR3 sequence (DNA): TGTGCCAGCAGTTACTCGAGGACAGTCTCTGGAAACACCATATATTTT.

The chain links TRBV15 to TRBJ2-3, with D possibly matching TRBD1 (5 bases). The CDR3 is 15 residues long. Per the germline V gene, CDR1 is LNHNV and CDR2 is YYDKDF (reference sequence). Trimming removed 5 bases at V and 1 base at J, with 13 bases between. Here the CDR3 reads CATSSLLGGTDTQYF. CDR3 nucleotide sequence: TGTGCCACCAGCTCACTCTTAGGGGGCACAGATACGCAGTATTTT.

CDR3 sequence (DNA): TGCGCCAGCAGCTCGACCACAGTCCCCACAGATACGCAGTATTTT. It translates to CASSSTTVPTDTQYF. The genes are TRBV5-1 and TRBJ2-3; D gene ambiguous. Trimming stripped 3 bases from V and 2 bases from J, with 13 bases between. Germline V gene lookup returns CDR1 SGHRS and CDR2 YFSETQ. The CDR3 sequence is 15 residues long.

This sequence joins TRBV11-2 and TRBJ2-3; D unclear. This CDR3 is 14 amino acids long. Between the trimmed V and J ends, which lost 1 base and 2 bases, there was a span of 7 bases. Germline values: CDR1 SGHAT, CDR2 FQNNGV. The CDR3 region has the DNA TGTGCCAGCAGCTTAGGGGCCCTCACAGATACGCAGTATTTT. Its translation: CASSLGALTDTQYF.

This rearrangement joins TRBV27 to TRBJ1-2; no clear D. Trimming left V 6 bases short and J 4 bases short, with 12 bases between. The CDR3 length is 13 residues. Per germline, CDR1 MNHEY and CDR2 SMNVEV (reference sequence). CDR3 sequence: CASSLGGSYGYTF. CDR3 nucleotide sequence: TGTGCCAGCAGCCTGGGAGGGAGCTATGGCTACACCTTC.

The genes are TRBV5-1 and TRBJ1-6; a possible D gene is TRBD1 (5 bases). With 0 bases removed from V and 8 bases from J, the gap between germline ends came to 12 bases. The germline V gene encodes CDR1 SGHRS and CDR2 YFSETQ. The CDR3 sequence is 15 residues long. The CDR3 DNA follows: TGCGCCAGCAGCTTGGCCGCCAGGGTAGATTCACCCCTCCACTTT. Its translation: CASSLAARVDSPLHF.

The V call is TRBV30, the J call TRBJ1-4; D may be TRBD1 (5 bases). The germline gives CDR1 GTSNPN, CDR2 SVGIG (reference sequence). The CDR3 extends over 14 amino acids. Trimming took off 4 bases at V and 8 bases at J, with 17 bases between the two ends. The DNA of the CDR3 is TGTGCCTGGAACGAAGGGGTTGCAGGGGAAAAACTGTTTTTT. It encodes CAWNEGVAGEKLFF. The full variable domain, in which reference TRBV30 and TRBJ1-4 provide the parts outside the CDR3, is SQTIHQWPATLVQPVGSPLSLECTVEGTSNPNLYWYRQAAGRGLQLLFYSVGIGQISSEVPQNLSASRPQDRQFILSSKKLLLSDSGFYLCAWNEGVAGEKLFFGSGTQLSVL.